This T cell receptor (beta chain) was recovered during a study of cytomegalovirus exposure and HLA in healthy donors. As to this clone: Its specificity is unknown.

Notes on the study in general: According to a subsequent analysis, TCR clusters identified in the first cohort showed a tendency to co-occur across the 110 or so validation repertoires.

The method was immunoSEQ multiplex PCR; TCRdb's version includes in-frame clones alone and lacks a portion of them. Of roughly 170,000 clones in the sample, roughly 80% were seen once. This CDR3 has 15 residues. Germline assignment: CDR1 LNHDA and CDR2 SQIVND (reference sequence). Deletions cut 1 base from V and 2 bases from J, with 12 bases between. The sample taken for sequencing was PBMCs. This clonotype was sampled from a woman under 30 in good health and CMV-seropositive. The V and J genes are TRBV19 and TRBJ2-7; D is possibly TRBD2 (6 bases). The CDR3: CASSIGDSDPYEQYF. CDR3 nucleotides: TGTGCCAGTAGTATAGGGGACTCGGACCCCTACGAGCAGTACTTC.